A single sample gave rise to the 13 T cell receptor beta chains below, sequenced in a study of human T cells and chemical hapten exposure. MiXCR, run by TCRdb on the RACE reads, gives a single entry per CDR3 protein. The sample has about 360,000 distinct CDR3 sequences; nearly 5% are singletons. Time point indicated: patch test 1, 2 weeks after DPC sensitization. Treatment given: therapeutic diphenylcyclopropenone sensitization with weekly scalp DPC. Material: whole blood, obtained in connection with sensitization to the hapten diphenylcyclopropenone (DPC). These receptors all stem from a woman aged 45-59 years with alopecia areata. Some clones in this sample may be carry-over from other donors' samples.

In this sample, this clonotype turned up a few times. The chain carries TRBV5-1 and TRBJ1-6; D is ambiguous. V was cut by 8 bases and J by 0 bases, with 9 bases left in between. CDR1 and CDR2 from the germline V gene are SGHRS and YFSETQ. The CDR3 has 14 residues. The CDR3 DNA is TGCGCCAGACCAGTAAGCTCCTATAATTCACCCCTCCACTTT. Translation: CARPVSSYNSPLHF.

This clonotype was recorded at least ten times. The rearrangement uses TRBV5-4 and TRBJ1-4, with 7 bases lining up with TRBD1. The CDR3 totals 14 residues. The germline V gene has CDR1 SGHNT and CDR2 YYREEE (reference sequence). Trimming removed 2 bases from V and 8 bases from J; junction bases left unmatched: 6. The chain's CDR3 is CASSLQGTDEKLFF. CDR3 DNA sequence: TGTGCCAGCAGCTTACAGGGGACTGACGAAAAACTGTTTTTT. The full variable domain, rest sourced from reference TRBV5-4 and TRBJ1-4, is ETGVTQSPTHLIKTRGQQVTLRCSSQSGHNTVSWYQQALGQGPQFIFQYYREEENGRGNFPPRFSGLQFPNYSSELNVNALELDDSALYLCASSLQGTDEKLFFGSGTQLSVL.

This clonotype occurred many times. This sequence joins TRBV29-1 and TRBJ2-3; no clear D gene. V lost 3 bases, J lost 1 base, and 11 bases lay in between. This CDR3 is 14 amino acids long. Germline CDR1 reads SQVTM; CDR2 reads ANQGSEA. The CDR3 sequence: CSVELGFGTDTQYF. The CDR3 coding sequence is TGCAGCGTTGAGTTGGGTTTCGGCACAGATACGCAGTATTTT.

This clonotype was detected many times. This rearrangement joins TRBV20-1 to TRBJ2-7; 12 nucleotides line up with TRBD2. V was clipped by 7 bases and J by 5 bases; unmatched bases: 6. The CDR3 is 13 residues long. Germline V gene sequence: CDR1 DFQATT, CDR2 SNEGSKA (reference sequence). The CDR3 protein is CSVLTSGSHEQYF. As DNA, the CDR3 is TGCAGTGTTCTGACTAGCGGGAGTCACGAGCAGTACTTC.

There are many counts of this clonotype. The rearrangement joins TRBV6-2 or TRBV6-3 to TRBJ2-1; D call uncertain. Germline CDR1 and CDR2: MNHEY and SVGEGT. The CDR3 is 14 amino acids. The V and J ends lost 4 bases and 5 bases respectively, with 12 bases between them. Here the CDR3 reads CASSSGVQNNEQFF. The CDR3 region has the DNA TGTGCCAGCAGTTCCGGAGTTCAAAACAATGAGCAGTTCTTC.

This clonotype was seen repeatedly, ten times or more. The V gene is TRBV20-1, the J gene TRBJ1-2; D is unresolved. With 0 bases removed from V and 4 bases from J, the gap between germline ends came to 9 bases. The CDR3 has 13 residues. Germline CDR1 reads DFQATT; CDR2 reads SNEGSKA (reference sequence). The CDR3 region has the DNA TGCAGTGCTAGAGACGGGAACTCCTATGGCTACACCTTC. Amino acid sequence: CSARDGNSYGYTF.

V gene TRBV20-1 combines with J gene TRBJ2-3; D gene uncertain. CDR3 length: 17 amino acids. Germline lookup yields CDR1 DFQATT and CDR2 SNEGSKA (reference sequence). Trimming cost V 1 base and J 6 bases, with 23 bases left between them. Written as DNA, the CDR3 is TGCAGTGCTAGAGGTCTCAGAATCCTCTACGTCGCCGATACGCAGTATTTT. Protein sequence: CSARGLRILYVADTQYF.

The rearrangement uses TRBV20-1 and TRBJ1-6; D perhaps matches TRBD1 (6 bases). Germline V gives CDR1 DFQATT, CDR2 SNEGSKA (reference sequence). The CDR3 sequence is 16 residues long. The V end was cut by 1 base, the J end by 5 bases, with 15 bases between. The CDR3 bases are TGCAGTGCTAGAGTGGTGGACAGTCAAAATAATTCACCCCTCCACTTT. It codes for CSARVVDSQNNSPLHF.

This clonotype was seen more than once but under ten times. V usage is TRBV25-1 and J usage is TRBJ2-5; D unclear. The V gene's germline CDR1 is MGHDK and CDR2 SYGVNS. The V end was cut by 0 bases, the J end by 1 base, with 3 bases between. This CDR3 is built from 13 residues. CDR3 DNA: TGTGCCAGCAGTGAATATGGCCAAGAGACCCAGTACTTC. Its protein is CASSEYGQETQYF.

This clonotype has a count of ten or more. The CDR3 sequence: CATSDSTGERNRLFF. CDR3 nucleotide sequence: TGTGCCACCAGTGATTCGACAGGGGAACGGAATCGACTGTTTTTT. The rearrangement uses TRBV24-1 and TRBJ1-4, with 8 bases matching TRBD1. Germline values: CDR1 KGHDR, CDR2 SFDVKD. The CDR3 is 15 residues long. Unmatched junction bases numbered 11, after V lost 2 bases and J lost 13 bases.

This clonotype appeared a few times. V and J are TRBV21-1 and TRBJ1-3; no DNA check was done on the table's D call, TRBD1. TRBV21-1 counts as a pseudogene. The CDR3 has 17 residues. The CDR3 DNA follows: TGTGCCAGCAGCAAAAGGTGCCAGGGAAGCTCTGGAAACACCATATATTTT. Encoded protein: CASSKRCQGSSGNTIYF.

This clonotype was seen only a few times. The chain carries TRBV5-1 and TRBJ2-6; D is perhaps TRBD2 (5 bases). The CDR3 covers 18 residues. Trimming removed 5 bases at V and 2 bases at J, with 20 bases between. From germline, CDR1 is SGHRS and CDR2 YFSETQ. CDR3 loop: CASSRIGGDGTGANVLTF. Here the CDR3 DNA reads TGCGCCAGCAGTCGTATAGGAGGAGATGGAACTGGGGCCAACGTCCTGACTTTC.

The chain is built from TRBV3-1 and TRBJ2-2; the match to TRBD2 covers 9 bases. Germline CDR1 LGHDT, CDR2 YNNKEL (reference sequence). The ends lost 3 bases at V and 4 bases at J; junction bases unmatched: 6. This CDR3 comprises 16 residues. The CDR3 sequence: CASSQDAGGLTGELFF. The CDR3 nucleotides are TGTGCCAGCAGCCAGGACGCGGGGGGGCTCACCGGGGAGCTGTTTTTT.